This entry lists 19 T cell receptor beta chains sequenced from one sample in a study of blood T cells in healthy people across ages. The use of a sample-barcoded 5' primer and a J-beta primer mix characterized a second PCR of roughly 7 to 11 cycles. TCRdb processed the 5' RACE reads anew with MiXCR; each CDR3 protein has one entry. The repertoire has 450,000 to 650,000 distinct CDR3 sequences, about 25% of them found once; the top ten carry around 10%. This sample was shared with a second study, whose subject was T cells of mothers and their children.

Specimen: blood. All receptors derive from a boy younger than 18 in good health.

In this sample, this clonotype turned up a few times. The chain uses TRBV6-1 and TRBJ1-5, with D possibly matching TRBD1 (5 bases). The CDR3 consists of 16 residues. V lost 4 bases to trimming and J lost 3 bases, with 16 bases between them. The V gene's germline CDR1 is MNHNS and CDR2 SASEGT. The CDR3 here is CASSAPQRGDNQPQHF. The CDR3 DNA reads as TGTGCCAGCAGTGCCCCTCAAAGGGGAGACAATCAGCCCCAGCATTTT.

In its sample, this clonotype was seen many times. The gene calls are TRBV7-8 and TRBJ1-3; D unclear. The ends were cut back, 3 bases at V and 3 bases at J, with 15 bases in the middle. The CDR3 has 16 amino acids. Germline CDR1 is SGHVS and CDR2 is FQNEAQ. The CDR3 is CASSFSHEQYGNTIYF. In DNA, the CDR3 is TGTGCCAGCAGCTTCTCTCACGAACAATATGGAAACACCATATATTTT.

This chain connects TRBV14 to TRBJ1-4, with D perhaps matching TRBD1 (5 bases). V was clipped by 1 base and J by 7 bases, with 22 bases between them. The CDR3 contains 18 residues. The germline gives CDR1 SGHDN, CDR2 FVKESK. In DNA form, the CDR3 reads TGTGCCAGCAGCCAAGCCCGTCTTCACAGTCTAAGGGGTGAAAAACTGTTTTTT. It encodes CASSQARLHSLRGEKLFF.

This chain uses TRBV9 with TRBJ2-1, with unresolved D. This CDR3 is 15 amino acids long. Looked up from germline, CDR1 is SGDLS and CDR2 is YYNGEE. Trimming removed 0 bases from V and 7 bases from J, with 14 bases in between. CDR3 DNA: TGTGCCAGCAGCGTAGCTGGTGTCGGCGGTAATGAGCAGTTCTTC. It is translated as CASSVAGVGGNEQFF.

This clonotype came up a few times. The rearrangement joins TRBV7-9 to TRBJ2-1, with D hard to call. CDR1 is SEHNR and CDR2 is FQNEAQ in the germline V gene (reference sequence). V lost 0 bases and J lost 0, with 12 bases in between. The CDR3 covers 17 residues. The CDR3 here is CASSLAHKVGSYNEQFF. Here the CDR3 DNA reads TGTGCCAGCAGCTTAGCGCATAAGGTGGGCTCCTACAATGAGCAGTTCTTC.

This clonotype came up a few times. This chain connects TRBV12-3 or TRBV12-4 to TRBJ2-2; 7 bases map to TRBD1. CDR3 length: 14 amino acids. Trimming cost V 6 bases and J 3 bases; bases outside gene matches: 4. CDR3: CASRLDRDTGELFF. CDR3 nucleotide sequence: TGTGCCAGCAGACTAGACAGGGACACCGGGGAGCTGTTTTTT.

The rearrangement uses TRBV4-3 and TRBJ2-2; TRBD1 agrees at 7 bases. Germline V gene data show CDR1 as LGHNA and CDR2 as YSLEER. The CDR3 has 18 amino acids. With 0 bases clipped from V and 6 bases from J, the junction kept 13 bases outside the gene matches. CDR3 amino acids: CASSQDVGQTGPSGELFF. Written as DNA, the CDR3 is TGCGCCAGCAGCCAAGATGTGGGCCAGACAGGGCCCTCCGGGGAGCTGTTTTTT.

This clonotype was recorded at least ten times. The chain combines TRBV29-1 with TRBJ2-3; no clear D. Trimming pared 5 bases from V and 6 bases from J, leaving 6 bases between. The CDR3 consists of 10 residues. Per germline, CDR1 SQVTM and CDR2 ANQGSEA. The CDR3 reads CSVWADTQYF. CDR3 bases: TGCAGCGTTTGGGCGGATACGCAGTATTTT.

The table lists this clonotype with a few counts. CDR3 protein: CASKAGTGSSPLHF. The CDR3, as DNA: TGTGCCAGCAAGGCCGGGACAGGAAGTTCACCCCTCCACTTT. The V and J genes are TRBV2 and TRBJ1-6; 8 bases are a match to TRBD1. Germline-derived CDR1 and CDR2 are SNHLY and FYNNEI. Trimming cost V 7 bases and J 9 bases; bases outside gene matches: 8. CDR3 length: 14 residues.

The chain links TRBV7-2 to TRBJ1-1; D is perhaps TRBD1 (5 bases). This CDR3 is 15 amino acids long. Germline lookup yields CDR1 SGHTA and CDR2 FQGNSA. The V gene lost 5 bases and the J gene lost 2 bases, with 15 bases spanning the gap. The CDR3 loop is CASSRPRQHNTEAFF. In nucleotides, the CDR3 is TGTGCCAGCAGCCGACCCCGACAGCATAACACTGAAGCTTTCTTT.

This clonotype has just a few counts. The junction differs from germline at one of its ends, possibly a read error. This chain uses TRBV29-1 with TRBJ2-2; TRBD2 agrees at 12 bases. In germline, CDR1 is SQVTM, CDR2 ANQGSEA. This CDR3 is 14 amino acids long. CDR3 nucleotides: TGCAGCGCCCAGACTAGCGGGAGCACCGGGGAGCTGGTTTTT. This codes for CSAQTSGSTGELVF.

The chain couples TRBV6-6 to TRBJ1-2; D is ambiguous. The V and J ends lost 10 bases and 6 bases respectively, with 12 bases between them. Looked up from germline, CDR1 is MNHNY and CDR2 is SVGAGI (reference sequence). The CDR3 is made up of 11 amino acids. The CDR3 protein is CATEDPHGYTF. The CDR3 DNA reads TGTGCCACCGAGGACCCGCATGGCTACACCTTC.

The chain combines TRBV6-2 or TRBV6-3 with TRBJ2-7; D is perhaps TRBD1 (5 bases). V lost 5 bases and J lost 3, with 14 bases in between. The CDR3 runs to 14 residues. Germline assignment: CDR1 MNHEY and CDR2 SVGEGT. The CDR3 DNA reads as TGTGCCAGCAGTCGGCAGGGTTTGCTCTACGAGCAGTACTTC. Protein product: CASSRQGLLYEQYF.

The genes are TRBV3-1 and TRBJ2-5; D is possibly TRBD1 (5 bases). CDR3 length: 16 amino acids. Trimming stripped 0 bases from V and 2 bases from J, with 13 bases between. Germline CDR1 reads LGHDT; CDR2 reads YNNKEL (reference sequence). CDR3 region: CASSQDLRTTQETQYF. CDR3 DNA sequence: TGTGCCAGCAGCCAAGATCTTAGGACAACGCAAGAGACCCAGTACTTC.

There are many counts of this clonotype. The gene calls are TRBV28 and TRBJ2-5; D remains ambiguous. Germline CDR1 reads MDHEN; CDR2 reads SYDVKM. This CDR3 spans 14 amino acids. V was trimmed by 5 bases and J by 3 bases, leaving 13 bases between them. Here the CDR3 reads CASSESTGEETQYF. The CDR3 bases are TGTGCCAGCAGTGAATCAACCGGAGAAGAGACCCAGTACTTC.

This chain connects TRBV9 to TRBJ1-1; D is unresolved. Germline lookup yields CDR1 SGDLS and CDR2 YYNGEE. V dropped 0 bases and J dropped 2 bases, with 11 bases sitting between them. This CDR3 comprises 15 residues. This CDR3 is CASSVEGRVNTEAFF. DNA of the CDR3: TGTGCCAGCAGCGTAGAAGGCCGAGTCAACACTGAAGCTTTCTTT. Filled out from reference TRBV9 and TRBJ1-1, the complete variable domain reads DSGVTQTPKHLITATGQRVTLRCSPRSGDLSVYWYQQSLDQGLQFLIQYYNGEERAKGNILERFSAQQFPDLHSELNLSSLELGDSALYFCASSVEGRVNTEAFFGQGTRLTVV.

The CDR3 loop reads CASSLVGQSNSPLHF. The CDR3 DNA sequence: TGCGCCAGCAGCTTGGTTGGACAGAGCAATTCACCCCTCCACTTT. The genes are TRBV5-1 and TRBJ1-6, with D possibly TRBD1 on 6 matching bases. The CDR3 sequence is 15 residues long. Germline V gene lookup returns CDR1 SGHRS and CDR2 YFSETQ. V dropped 0 bases and J dropped 7 bases, with 11 bases sitting between them. Full variable domain (remainder filled in from reference TRBV5-1 and TRBJ1-6): KAGVTQTPRYLIKTRGQQVTLSCSPISGHRSVSWYQQTPGQGLQFLFEYFSETQRNKGNFPGRFSGRQFSNSRSEMNVSTLELGDSALYLCASSLVGQSNSPLHFGNGTRLTVT.

In its sample, this clonotype was seen a few times. This chain uses TRBV7-3 with TRBJ1-2; D may be TRBD1 (6 bases). The V gene lost 5 bases and the J gene lost 8 bases, with 15 bases spanning the gap. This CDR3 is 13 amino acids long. Germline lookup yields CDR1 SGHTA and CDR2 FQGTGA. The CDR3: CASSPGQFGGYTF. The CDR3 bases are TGTGCCAGCAGCCCAGGACAGTTTGGGGGCTACACCTTC.

The chain couples TRBV6-4 to TRBJ1-1, with a weak D call TRBD1 (6 bases). Germline assignment: CDR1 MRHNA and CDR2 SNTAGT. The CDR3 is made up of 14 amino acids. The V end lost 2 bases, the J end lost 3 bases, and 10 bases lay between the germline ends. As DNA, the CDR3 is TGTGCCAGCAGTGACACAGGGACGGACACTGAAGCTTTCTTT. Its protein product is CASSDTGTDTEAFF.